Sequencing of this T cell receptor beta chain was carried out in a study of human T cells and chemical hapten exposure. At the level of the study: The patients were mostly female; they had alopecia areata, totalis or universalis.

The CDR3 length is 11 residues. CDR1 is SQVTM, CDR2 ANQGSEA, per germline. V was pared by 5 bases and J by 5 bases, with 8 bases between. This clonotype was counted only a few times. Time point denoted: pre-sensitization, week 0. Treatment reported: therapeutic diphenylcyclopropenone sensitization with weekly scalp DPC. TCRdb re-analysed the RACE reads in MiXCR, keeping a single row per CDR3 protein. The table includes about 290,000 distinct CDR3 sequences, 7.7% detected once. The chain has TRBV29-1 and TRBJ2-3; D gene unclear. This receptor was identified in a man aged 18 to 29 with alopecia areata. Some clones in this sample may be carry-over from other donors' samples. Sequences were derived from whole blood, sampled in connection with sensitization to the hapten diphenylcyclopropenone (DPC). This chain's CDR3 is CSVISRDTQYF. In DNA form, the CDR3 reads TGCAGCGTTATCAGTCGAGATACGCAGTATTTT.